The rows below give T cell receptor beta chains drawn from one sample of a study of cytotoxic CD8 clonotypes in ibrutinib-treated CLL. Using immunoSEQ multiplex PCR, the repertoire was profiled, and TCRdb retains in-frame clones only, with some absent. The table includes approximately 350,000 clones, 67% detected once. Material: PBMCs, obtained after 36 months of ibrutinib treatment. These receptors were collected from a human donor with chronic lymphocytic leukemia. Both conserved end residues are part of each CDR3. Each record gives: V gene, J gene, D gene, clone size, CDR3 DNA, CDR3 protein. The D gene is left open where the match is weak. Size is omitted from some rows. Given values are once, few, many or a class for expanded clones.

TRBV19	TRBJ1-5	-	-	TGTGCCAGTATTACGTCCGGGAATAGCAATCAGCCCCAGCATTTT	CASITSGNSNQPQHF
TRBV10-1	TRBJ1-2	TRBD1	-	TGCGCCAGCACCGCGGGGACAGCGTATGGCTACACCTTC	CASTAGTAYGYTF
TRBV28	TRBJ1-3	-	-	TGTGCCAGCAGTTTTGCGCTTAGCTCTGGAAACACCATATATTTT	CASSFALSSGNTIYF
TRBV20-1	TRBJ2-7	-	-	TGCGCCGGGACAAATTCCTACGAGCAGTACTTC	CAGTNSYEQYF
TRBV11-3	TRBJ2-1	TRBD2	-	TGTGCCAGCAGCCCCCGGACTAGCGGGCCCCTCAATGAGCAGTTCTTC	CASSPRTSGPLNEQFF
TRBV6-5	TRBJ2-7	TRBD2	-	TGTGCCAGCAGTTGGACTAGCGGGGGAGGGCAGTACTTC	CASSWTSGGGQYF
TRBV6-1	TRBJ2-1	-	-	TGTGCCAGCAGCTGGCTAGTGGGTGAGCAGTTCTTC	CASSWLVGEQFF
TRBV4-1	TRBJ2-1	TRBD1	-	TGCGCCAGCAGCCAAGGGGACAGGGAAGTACGACGTGGGCAGTTCTTC	CASSQGDREVRRGQFF
TRBV19	TRBJ1-4	-	-	TGTGCCAGTAGAACTACGGGACCCACTAATGAAAAACTGTTTTTT	CASRTTGPTNEKLFF
TRBV5-4	TRBJ2-5	-	-	TGTGCCAGCAGCTTGGTTCTACTCGGCGGGGAAGAGACCCAGTACTTC	CASSLVLLGGEETQYF
TRBV11-2	TRBJ1-2	-	-	TGTGCCAGCAGCTTATCTAGGCACAGGGATGGCTACACCTTC	CASSLSRHRDGYTF
TRBV27	TRBJ2-2	-	-	TGTGCCAGCAGCCCCGGACAGATCTACACCGGGGAGCTGTTTTTT	CASSPGQIYTGELFF
TRBV5-1	TRBJ2-2	-	few	TGCGCCAGCAGCTTGTTTCAGACGAACACCGGGGAGCTGTTTTTT	CASSLFQTNTGELFF
TRBV5-1	TRBJ1-4	-	-	TGCGCCAGCAGCTTGGAAGCCGGGATGGGCGGTGAAAAACTGTTTTTT	CASSLEAGMGGEKLFF
TRBV29-1	TRBJ1-1	-	-	TGCAGCGTTGATACAGGGACTATGAACACTGAAGCTTTCTTT	CSVDTGTMNTEAFF
TRBV7-7	TRBJ2-5	TRBD2	-	TGTGCCAGCAGCGGGGGACTAGGGGGGGAGACCCAGTACTTC	CASSGGLGGETQYF
TRBV20-1	TRBJ2-1	-	-	TGCAGTGCTAGGGAGAACCCGGAGCAGTTCTTC	CSARENPEQFF
TRBV9	TRBJ2-1	-	-	TGTGCCAGCACCCCTAGGGACGCCCCCTACAATGAGCAGTTCTTC	CASTPRDAPYNEQFF
TRBV10-3	TRBJ2-1	-	-	TGTGCCATCAGTGCGGACTGGAGCTCCTACAATGAGCAGTTCTTC	CAISADWSSYNEQFF
TRBV19	TRBJ1-5	-	-	TGTGCCAGTAGTGTTACCGCGTGGGATCAGCCCCAGCATTTT	CASSVTAWDQPQHF
TRBV7-9	TRBJ1-1	TRBD1	-	TGTGCCAGCAGCCGTACAGGGGGTTTCCCGAACACTGAAGCTTTCTTT	CASSRTGGFPNTEAFF
TRBV7-3	TRBJ2-2	TRBD2	-	TGTGCCAGCAGCTTACCATTTAGCGGGAGCACCGGGGAGCTGTTTTTT	CASSLPFSGSTGELFF
TRBV2	TRBJ2-1	-	-	TGTGCCAGCAGCGAGGATTATGAGCAGTTCTTC	CASSEDYEQFF
TRBV19	TRBJ2-5	-	-	TGTGCCAGTAAGCACAGGGGAGGCCAAGAGACCCAGTACTTC	CASKHRGGQETQYF
TRBV12-2	TRBJ2-7	-	-	TGTGCAAGTCGCCCCGGGACTAGCGGGAGCTACGAGCAGTACTTC	CASRPGTSGSYEQYF
TRBV4-1	TRBJ2-7	-	-	TGCGCCAGCAGCCAAACCCTGGACAGTTCCTACGAGCAGTACTTC	CASSQTLDSSYEQYF
TRBV12-5	TRBJ2-7	-	-	TGTGCTAGTGCCCGGGATAATCCTTCCTACGAGCAGTACTTC	CASARDNPSYEQYF
TRBV19	TRBJ2-3	-	once	TGTGCCAGTAGTATAGGCCCCCACAGGGGAGGGGTGGATACGCAGTATTTT	CASSIGPHRGGVDTQYF
TRBV18	TRBJ2-7	TRBD1	-	TGTGCCAGCTCACCACCGTTCGGACAGGGCTCCTACGAGCAGTACTTC	CASSPPFGQGSYEQYF
TRBV28	TRBJ2-7	TRBD2	-	TGTGCCAGCAGCCCTAGGCGGGCGGGAGGTGTAGAGGAGCAGTACTTC	CASSPRRAGGVEEQYF
TRBV19	TRBJ1-1	-	-	TGTGCCAGTAGTATAGCAGGGTACCGTATGAACACTGAAGCTTTCTTT	CASSIAGYRMNTEAFF
TRBV21-1	TRBJ1-5	-	-	TGTGCCAGCAGCAAAAGACCTCGGGGGTTTGGTGTGCCCAAGGGTCAGCCCCAGCATTTT	CASSKRPRGFGVPKGQPQHF
TRBV6-6	TRBJ2-7	TRBD1	-	TGTGCCAGCAGAGGGACAGGGACGTACGAGCAGTACTTC	CASRGTGTYEQYF